This T cell receptor (beta chain) came from a study of blood T cell repertoires in COVID-19. Study-wide context: Acute and convalescent COVID-19 specimens originated in the United States, Italy and Spain. From T cells, B-cell-depleted T cells, or PBMCs came the material, which was cDNA or gDNA.

How the authors handled the data: Amplifying reference gene primers gave estimates of nucleated cell counts. The repertoire was sequenced with immunoSEQ multiplex PCR; TCRdb's copy has only in-frame clones and lacks some. V and J calls and clone size are as listed in that table; D and trimming were resolved from the DNA. The table shows around 80,000 clones, with approximately 90% occurring only once. Germline CDR1 LNHDA, CDR2 SQIVND (reference sequence). This CDR3 has 18 residues. After removal of 3 bases from V and 0 bases from J, the junction contained 11 bases not matched to a gene. This clonotype was obtained from a human donor in a cohort sampled during active COVID-19. The chain is built from TRBV19 and TRBJ1-5; 7 bases are a match to TRBD1. Sequencing was done on a sample of peripheral blood. The chain's CDR3 is CASSMRGQERYSNQPQHF. The DNA for the CDR3 is TGTGCCAGTAGTATGAGGGGGCAGGAACGCTATAGCAATCAGCCCCAGCATTTT.